This TCR beta chain comes out of a study of blood T cell repertoires in COVID-19. Study details: The cDNA or gDNA used as material had been derived from T cells, B-cell-depleted T cells, or PBMCs.

In the original workflow: Amplified reference gene primers provided the basis for estimating nucleated cell counts. Sequencing was performed with immunoSEQ multiplex PCR; in TCRdb, only in-frame clones are kept and a portion is missing. That table is the source of V, J and clone size, and D and trimming were worked out from the DNA. The table shows around 200,000 clones, with around four fifths occurring only once. V was cut by 1 base and J by 2 bases, with 8 bases left in between. CDR1 GTSNPN and CDR2 SVGIG come from the germline V gene (reference sequence). The CDR3 spans 13 residues. Material for sequencing was peripheral blood. V and J are TRBV30 and TRBJ1-1; D not resolved. The TCR was taken from a man aged 45 to 65 with active or convalescent COVID-19. CDR3 in amino acids: CAWSASPNTEAFF. CDR3 DNA: TGTGCCTGGAGTGCCAGTCCCAACACTGAAGCTTTCTTT.